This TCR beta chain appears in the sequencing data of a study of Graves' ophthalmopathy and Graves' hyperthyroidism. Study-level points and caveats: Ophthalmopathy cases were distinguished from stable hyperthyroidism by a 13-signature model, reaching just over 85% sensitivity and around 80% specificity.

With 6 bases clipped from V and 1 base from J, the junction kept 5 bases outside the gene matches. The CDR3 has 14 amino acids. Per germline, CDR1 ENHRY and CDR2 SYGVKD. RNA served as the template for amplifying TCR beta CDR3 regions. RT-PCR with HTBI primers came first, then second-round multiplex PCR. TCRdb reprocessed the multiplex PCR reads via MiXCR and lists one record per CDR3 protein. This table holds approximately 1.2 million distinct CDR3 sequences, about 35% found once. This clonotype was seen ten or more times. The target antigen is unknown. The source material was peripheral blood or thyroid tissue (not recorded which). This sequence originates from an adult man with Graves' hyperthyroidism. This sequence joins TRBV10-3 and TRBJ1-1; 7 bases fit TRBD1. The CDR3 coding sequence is TGTGCCATCAGAGGACAGGCGTCGAACACTGAAGCTTTCTTT. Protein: CAIRGQASNTEAFF.